What follows describes a single TCR beta chain. Its antigen is not identified. Researchers ran the PCR with 60 Vbeta and 13 Jbeta primers. Using immunoSEQ multiplex PCR, the repertoire was profiled, and TCRdb retains in-frame clones only, with some absent. The sample lists 150,000 to 200,000 clones, approximately 80% occurring once. This specimen belongs to a study of cytomegalovirus exposure and HLA in healthy donors. Study-level points and caveats: In a later analysis, at a false discovery rate of 0.05, some 17,000 TCR beta sequences were associated with HLA alleles. Some V segments, including TRBV6-2 and TRBV6-3, were excluded as indistinguishable.

V was pared by 8 bases and J by 4 bases, with 11 bases between. Germline V gene sequence: CDR1 SGHTA, CDR2 FQGNSA. The CDR3 has 12 amino acids. Donors sampled were nominally healthy, though unrecorded immune exposures were likely. The V gene is TRBV7-2, the J gene TRBJ1-2; a possible D gene is TRBD1 (5 bases). Sample: PBMCs. This TCR came from a man aged 18 to 29 in good health and CMV-seropositive. The CDR3 here is CASQGGGYGYTF. In DNA form, the CDR3 reads TGTGCCAGCCAAGGCGGGGGCTATGGCTACACCTTC.